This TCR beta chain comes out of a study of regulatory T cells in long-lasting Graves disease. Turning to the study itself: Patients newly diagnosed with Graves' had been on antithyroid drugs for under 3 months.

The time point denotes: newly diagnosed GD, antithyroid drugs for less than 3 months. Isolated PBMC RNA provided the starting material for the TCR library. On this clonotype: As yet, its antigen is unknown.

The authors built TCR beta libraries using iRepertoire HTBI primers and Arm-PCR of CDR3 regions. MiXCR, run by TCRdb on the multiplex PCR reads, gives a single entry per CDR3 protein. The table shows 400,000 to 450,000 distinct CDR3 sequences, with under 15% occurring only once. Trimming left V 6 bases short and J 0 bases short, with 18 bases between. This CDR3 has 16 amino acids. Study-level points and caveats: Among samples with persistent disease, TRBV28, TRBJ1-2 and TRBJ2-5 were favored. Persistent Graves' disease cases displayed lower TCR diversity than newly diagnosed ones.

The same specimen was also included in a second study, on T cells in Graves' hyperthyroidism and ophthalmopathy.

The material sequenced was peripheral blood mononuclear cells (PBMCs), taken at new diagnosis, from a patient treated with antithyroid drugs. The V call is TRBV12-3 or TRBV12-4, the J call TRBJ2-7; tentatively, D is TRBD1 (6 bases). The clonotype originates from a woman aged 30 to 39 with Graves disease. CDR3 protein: CASSTTEDSSSYEQYF. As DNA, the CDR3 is TGTGCCAGCAGCACCACGGAGGACAGCTCCTCCTACGAGCAGTACTTC.